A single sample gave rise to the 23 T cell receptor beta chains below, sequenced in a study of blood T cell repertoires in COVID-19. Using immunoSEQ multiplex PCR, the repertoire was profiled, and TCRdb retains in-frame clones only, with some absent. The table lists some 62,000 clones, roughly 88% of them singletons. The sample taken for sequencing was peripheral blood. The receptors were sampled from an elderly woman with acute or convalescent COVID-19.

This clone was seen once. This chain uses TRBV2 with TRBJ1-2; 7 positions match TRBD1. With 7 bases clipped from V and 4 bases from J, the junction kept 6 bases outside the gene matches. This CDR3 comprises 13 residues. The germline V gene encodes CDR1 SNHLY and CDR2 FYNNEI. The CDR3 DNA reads TGTGCCAGCACCTCGGACAGGATCTATGGCTACACCTTC. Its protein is CASTSDRIYGYTF. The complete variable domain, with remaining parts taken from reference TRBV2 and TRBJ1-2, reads EPEVTQTPSHQVTQMGQEVILRCVPISNHLYFYWYRQILGQKVEFLVSFYNNEISEKSEIFDDQFSVERPDGSNFTLKIRSTKLEDSAMYFCASTSDRIYGYTFGSGTRLTVV.

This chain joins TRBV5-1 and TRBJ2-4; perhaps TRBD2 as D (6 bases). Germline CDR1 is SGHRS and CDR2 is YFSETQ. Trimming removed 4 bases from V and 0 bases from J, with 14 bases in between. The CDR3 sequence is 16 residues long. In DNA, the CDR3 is TGCGCCAGCAGCCGGGGGACTGACATAGCCAAAAACATTCAGTACTTC. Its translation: CASSRGTDIAKNIQYF.

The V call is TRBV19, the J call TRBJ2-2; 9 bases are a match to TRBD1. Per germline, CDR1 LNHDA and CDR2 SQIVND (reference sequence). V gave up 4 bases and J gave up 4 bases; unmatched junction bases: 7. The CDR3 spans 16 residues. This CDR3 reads CASSTGTGRGTGELFF. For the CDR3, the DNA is TGTGCCAGTAGTACGGGGACAGGGAGGGGCACCGGGGAGCTGTTTTTT. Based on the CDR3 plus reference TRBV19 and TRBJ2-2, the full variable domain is DGGITQSPKYLFRKEGQNVTLSCEQNLNHDAMYWYRQDPGQGLRLIYYSQIVNDFQKGDIAEGYSVSREKKESFPLTVTSAQKNPTAFYLCASSTGTGRGTGELFFGEGSRLTVL.

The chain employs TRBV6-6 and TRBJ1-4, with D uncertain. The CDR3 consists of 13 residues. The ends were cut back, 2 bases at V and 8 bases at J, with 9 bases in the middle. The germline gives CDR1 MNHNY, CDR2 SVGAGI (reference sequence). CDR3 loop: CASSYEGEEKLFF. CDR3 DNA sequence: TGTGCCAGCAGTTACGAGGGAGAGGAAAAACTGTTTTTT.

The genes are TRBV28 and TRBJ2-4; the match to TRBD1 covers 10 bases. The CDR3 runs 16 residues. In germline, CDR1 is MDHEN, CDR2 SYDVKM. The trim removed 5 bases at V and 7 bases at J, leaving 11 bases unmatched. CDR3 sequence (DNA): TGTGCCAGCAGTCCTACGGGGACAGGGGAGGTGAACATTCAGTACTTC. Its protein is CASSPTGTGEVNIQYF.

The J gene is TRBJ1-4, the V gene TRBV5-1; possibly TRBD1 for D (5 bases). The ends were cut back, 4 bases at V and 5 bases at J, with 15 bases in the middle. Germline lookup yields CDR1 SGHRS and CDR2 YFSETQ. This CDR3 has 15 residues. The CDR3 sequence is CASSGGAAGNEKLFF. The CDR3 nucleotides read TGCGCCAGCAGCGGCGGGGCGGCAGGGAATGAAAAACTGTTTTTT.

The CDR3 spells CASSRDSGTVETQYF. The CDR3 nucleotides read TGTGCCAGCTCACGAGACTCCGGGACAGTCGAGACCCAGTACTTC. The rearrangement uses TRBV18 and TRBJ2-5; the match to TRBD1 covers 7 bases. The CDR3 consists of 15 residues. V lost 4 bases and J lost 5; bases outside the gene matches: 10. CDR1 is KGHSH, CDR2 LQKENI, per germline.

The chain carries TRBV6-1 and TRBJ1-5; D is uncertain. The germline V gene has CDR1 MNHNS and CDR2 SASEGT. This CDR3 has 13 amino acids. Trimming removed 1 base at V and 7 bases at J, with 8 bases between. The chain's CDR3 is CASSEVRVQPQHF. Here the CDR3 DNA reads TGTGCCAGCAGTGAAGTCCGAGTCCAGCCCCAGCATTTT.

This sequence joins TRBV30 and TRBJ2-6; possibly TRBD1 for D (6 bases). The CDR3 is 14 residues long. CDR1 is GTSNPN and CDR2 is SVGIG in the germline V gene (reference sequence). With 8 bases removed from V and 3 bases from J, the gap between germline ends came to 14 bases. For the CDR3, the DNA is TGTGCCAAGGGGGTAGGGAATGGGGCCAACGTCCTGACTTTC. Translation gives CAKGVGNGANVLTF.

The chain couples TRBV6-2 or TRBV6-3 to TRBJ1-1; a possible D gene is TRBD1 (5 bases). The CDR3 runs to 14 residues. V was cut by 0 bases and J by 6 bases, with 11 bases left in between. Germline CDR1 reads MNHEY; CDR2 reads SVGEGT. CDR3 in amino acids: CASSYSWEGAEAFF. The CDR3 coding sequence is TGTGCCAGCAGTTACTCTTGGGAAGGGGCTGAAGCTTTCTTT.

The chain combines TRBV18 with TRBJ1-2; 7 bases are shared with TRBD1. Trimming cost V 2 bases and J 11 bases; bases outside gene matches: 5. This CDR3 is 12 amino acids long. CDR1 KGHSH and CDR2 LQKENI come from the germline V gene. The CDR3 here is CASSPGTVSYTF. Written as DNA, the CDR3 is TGTGCCAGCTCACCAGGGACAGTATCATACACCTTC.

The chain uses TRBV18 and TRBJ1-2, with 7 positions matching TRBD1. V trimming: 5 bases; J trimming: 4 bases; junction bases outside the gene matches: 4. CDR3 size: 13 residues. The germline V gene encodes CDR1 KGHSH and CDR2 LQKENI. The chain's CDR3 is CASSSTGPYGYTF. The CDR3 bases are TGTGCCAGCTCATCGACAGGGCCCTATGGCTACACCTTC.

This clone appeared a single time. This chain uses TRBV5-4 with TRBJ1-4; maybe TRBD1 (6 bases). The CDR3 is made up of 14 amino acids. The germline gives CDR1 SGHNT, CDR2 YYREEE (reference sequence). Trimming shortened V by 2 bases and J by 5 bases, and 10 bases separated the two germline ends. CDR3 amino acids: CASSFRGGNEKLFF. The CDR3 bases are TGTGCCAGCAGCTTTAGAGGGGGAAATGAAAAACTGTTTTTT. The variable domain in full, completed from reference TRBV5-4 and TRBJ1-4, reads ETGVTQSPTHLIKTRGQQVTLRCSSQSGHNTVSWYQQALGQGPQFIFQYYREEENGRGNFPPRFSGLQFPNYSSELNVNALELDDSALYLCASSFRGGNEKLFFGSGTQLSVL.

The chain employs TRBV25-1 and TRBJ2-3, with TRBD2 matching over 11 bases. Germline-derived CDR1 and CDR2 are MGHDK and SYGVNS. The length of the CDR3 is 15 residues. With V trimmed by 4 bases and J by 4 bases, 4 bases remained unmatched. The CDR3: CASSASGGRPDTQYF. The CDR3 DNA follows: TGTGCCAGCAGTGCTAGCGGGGGGCGGCCAGATACGCAGTATTTT.

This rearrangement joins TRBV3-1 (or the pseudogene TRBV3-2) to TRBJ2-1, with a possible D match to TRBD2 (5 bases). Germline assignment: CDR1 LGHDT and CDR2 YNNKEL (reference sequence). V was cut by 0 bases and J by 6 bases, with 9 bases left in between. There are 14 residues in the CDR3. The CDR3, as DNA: TGTGCCAGCAGCCAAGATCGTCGGGGCAATGAGCAGTTCTTC. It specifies CASSQDRRGNEQFF.

The CDR3 sequence: CASRSGVIGTGELFF. CDR3 DNA: TGTGCCAGCAGGTCAGGGGTTATTGGCACCGGGGAGCTGTTTTTT. V usage is TRBV7-4 and J usage is TRBJ2-2, with D perhaps matching TRBD1 (6 bases). The germline CDR1 and CDR2 sequences are SGHVT and SQSDAQ. The CDR3 is made up of 15 amino acids. With 6 bases removed from V and 4 bases from J, the gap between germline ends came to 15 bases.

The CDR3 sequence: CASSDGTEVGPQHF. CDR3 DNA: TGTGCCAGCAGTGATGGGACTGAGGTGGGGCCCCAGCATTTT. The rearrangement links TRBV2 to TRBJ1-5; D possibly corresponds to TRBD1 (5 bases). CDR3 length equals 14 residues. Trimming stripped 3 bases from V and 9 bases from J, with 15 bases between. In germline, CDR1 is SNHLY, CDR2 FYNNEI.

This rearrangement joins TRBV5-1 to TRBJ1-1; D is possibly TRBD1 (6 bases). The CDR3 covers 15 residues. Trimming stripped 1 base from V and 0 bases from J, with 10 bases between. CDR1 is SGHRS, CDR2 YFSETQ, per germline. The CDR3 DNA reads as TGCGCCAGCAGCTTGACAGGGCCTATGAACACTGAAGCTTTCTTT. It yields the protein CASSLTGPMNTEAFF. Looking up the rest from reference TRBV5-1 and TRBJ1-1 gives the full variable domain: KAGVTQTPRYLIKTRGQQVTLSCSPISGHRSVSWYQQTPGQGLQFLFEYFSETQRNKGNFPGRFSGRQFSNSRSEMNVSTLELGDSALYLCASSLTGPMNTEAFFGQGTRLTVV.

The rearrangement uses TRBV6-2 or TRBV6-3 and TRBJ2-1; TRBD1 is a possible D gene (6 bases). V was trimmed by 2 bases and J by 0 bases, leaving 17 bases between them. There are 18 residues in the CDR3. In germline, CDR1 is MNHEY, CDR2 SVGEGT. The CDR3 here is CASSYAQGHRSSYNEQFF. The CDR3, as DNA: TGTGCCAGCAGTTACGCACAGGGACACCGGAGCTCCTACAATGAGCAGTTCTTC.

The CDR3 here is CASSQNGVGSEGISQPQHF. CDR3 coding DNA: TGCGCCAGCAGCCAAAATGGAGTCGGGTCGGAGGGAATCAGTCAGCCCCAGCATTTT. This chain connects TRBV4-1 to TRBJ1-5; D gene ambiguous. The germline V gene has CDR1 MGHRA and CDR2 YSYEKL. The CDR3 runs to 19 residues. Trimming left V 2 bases short and J 6 bases short, with 26 bases between.

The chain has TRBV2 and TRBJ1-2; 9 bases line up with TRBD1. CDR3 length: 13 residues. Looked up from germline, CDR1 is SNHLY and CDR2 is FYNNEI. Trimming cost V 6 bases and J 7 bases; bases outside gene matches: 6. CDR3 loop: CASRGDRALGYTF. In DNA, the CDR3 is TGTGCCAGCAGGGGGGACAGGGCCCTTGGCTACACCTTC. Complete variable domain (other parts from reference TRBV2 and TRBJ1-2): EPEVTQTPSHQVTQMGQEVILRCVPISNHLYFYWYRQILGQKVEFLVSFYNNEISEKSEIFDDQFSVERPDGSNFTLKIRSTKLEDSAMYFCASRGDRALGYTFGSGTRLTVV.

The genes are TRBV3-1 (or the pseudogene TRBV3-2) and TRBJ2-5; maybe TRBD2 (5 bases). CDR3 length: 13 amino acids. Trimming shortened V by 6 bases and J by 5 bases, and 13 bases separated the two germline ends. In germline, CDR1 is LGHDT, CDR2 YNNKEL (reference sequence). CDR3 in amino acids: CASRSTSWETQYF. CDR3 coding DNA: TGTGCCAGCAGATCAACTAGTTGGGAGACCCAGTACTTC.

As DNA, the CDR3 is TGCGCCAGCAGCCAGGACAGGGGGACGGAATCACCCCTCCACTTT. It translates to CASSQDRGTESPLHF. The chain links TRBV4-3 to TRBJ1-6, with TRBD1 matching 10 bases. Trimming cost V 3 bases and J 10 bases; bases outside gene matches: 6. The V gene's germline CDR1 is LGHNA and CDR2 YSLEER. This CDR3 is built from 15 residues.